The clone carrying this T cell receptor beta chain was picked up many times. The data were obtained in a study of human T cells and chemical hapten exposure. The CDR3 contains 16 residues. The V and J ends lost 7 bases and 3 bases respectively, with 22 bases between them. Germline V gene lookup returns CDR1 MDHEN and CDR2 SYDVKM. The time point: patch test 3, about 24 weeks after DPC sensitization. Described treatment: therapeutic diphenylcyclopropenone sensitization with weekly scalp DPC. TCRdb reprocessed the RACE reads via MiXCR and lists one record per CDR3 protein. This sample carries 50,000 to 60,000 distinct CDR3 sequences, over 10% of them seen once, and the ten largest clones take approximately 2.4%.

The clonotype originates from a man aged 25-45 years with alopecia areata. Some clones in this sample may be carry-over from other donors' samples. Sequences were derived from whole blood, sampled in connection with sensitization to the hapten diphenylcyclopropenone (DPC). J is TRBJ2-7 and V is TRBV28; the D is unclear. The CDR3 DNA reads as TGTGCCAGCACCACTTCGTCCCTTAGACTCTACTACGAGCAGTACTTC. Translated, it gives CASTTSSLRLYYEQYF. Combining the CDR3 with reference TRBV28 and TRBJ2-7 gives the whole variable domain DVKVTQSSRYLVKRTGEKVFLECVQDMDHENMFWYRQDPGLGLRLIYFSYDVKMKEKGDIPEGYSVSREKKERFSLILESASTNQTSMYLCASTTSSLRLYYEQYFGPGTRLTVT.